This entry lists 17 T cell receptor beta chains sequenced from one sample in a study of cytomegalovirus exposure and HLA in healthy donors. The PCR employed 60 Vbeta primers together with 13 Jbeta primers. Assay: immunoSEQ multiplex PCR; the TCRdb copy retains only in-frame clones and omits some. The repertoire holds 180,000 or so clones, over 80% seen once, with roughly 1.4% in the top ten. The sequencing input was PBMCs. Receptors originate from a girl aged 5 to 17 in good health and CMV-seropositive.

This chain connects TRBV4-2 to TRBJ2-3, with D perhaps matching TRBD1 (6 bases). Germline values: CDR1 LGHNA, CDR2 YNFKEQ. The CDR3 contains 17 residues. V dropped 0 bases and J dropped 1 base, with 14 bases sitting between them. In DNA form, the CDR3 reads TGTGCCAGCAGCCAAGATCTAGGGGGAGTCGGCACAGATACGCAGTATTTT. Protein: CASSQDLGGVGTDTQYF.

V is TRBV7-8 and J is TRBJ1-5; TRBD1 is a possible D gene (6 bases). Between the trimmed V and J ends, which lost 5 bases and 5 bases, there was a span of 16 bases. The CDR3 has 15 residues. CDR1 and CDR2 (germline): SGHVS, FQNEAQ. This CDR3 is CASSPLQGLDQPQHF. Here the CDR3 DNA reads TGTGCCAGCAGCCCTCTACAGGGTCTCGATCAGCCCCAGCATTTT.

This rearrangement joins TRBV10-1 to TRBJ2-1; TRBD2 matches 7 bases. Trimming cost V 0 bases and J 3 bases; bases outside gene matches: 5. Germline V gene sequence: CDR1 WNHNN, CDR2 SYGVQD (reference sequence). This CDR3 comprises 16 residues. The CDR3 DNA follows: TGCGCCAGCAGTGAGTCGCTCGGCGGGGGCTACAATGAGCAGTTCTTC. It encodes CASSESLGGGYNEQFF.

V and J are TRBV9 and TRBJ1-4; 10 bases match TRBD1. The CDR3 loop spans 14 amino acids. V shed 4 bases, J shed 6 bases, and the junction held 3 bases outside the gene matches. Germline V gene lookup returns CDR1 SGDLS and CDR2 YYNGEE. This chain's CDR3 is CASSTGTGDEKLFF. Here the CDR3 DNA reads TGTGCCAGCAGCACCGGGACAGGGGATGAAAAACTGTTTTTT.

The chain links TRBV7-9 to TRBJ1-1; the D gene is possibly TRBD1 (5 bases). Trimming took off 6 bases at V and 9 bases at J, with 17 bases between the two ends. The CDR3 spans 13 residues. Germline V gene data show CDR1 as SEHNR and CDR2 as FQNEAQ (reference sequence). The CDR3 sequence is CASRFTPGLKAFF. The CDR3 nucleotides are TGTGCCAGCAGATTCACTCCGGGACTTAAAGCTTTCTTT.

The chain carries TRBV7-2 and TRBJ2-5, with TRBD2 matching over 12 bases. The germline V gene encodes CDR1 SGHTA and CDR2 FQGNSA. The CDR3 totals 15 residues. The J segment lost 4 bases and the V segment lost 7 bases, leaving 7 bases of the junction unmatched. Written as DNA, the CDR3 is TGTGCCAGCAAAAGGCTAGCGGGAGGGGGAGAGACCCAGTACTTC. Translation: CASKRLAGGGETQYF. Full variable domain (outside the CDR3, taken from reference TRBV7-2 and TRBJ2-5): GAGVSQSPSNKVTEKGKDVELRCDPISGHTALYWYRQSLGQGLEFLIYFQGNSAPDKSGLPSDRFSAERTGGSVSTLTIQRTQQEDSAVYLCASKRLAGGGETQYFGPGTRLLVL.

This sequence joins TRBV25-1 and TRBJ1-1; TRBD1 is a possible D gene (6 bases). This CDR3 contains 15 residues. V was trimmed by 4 bases and J by 6 bases, leaving 18 bases between them. CDR1 and CDR2 (germline): MGHDK, SYGVNS. CDR3 in amino acids: CASSGDTGRGSEAFF. In DNA, the CDR3 is TGTGCCAGCAGTGGAGATACAGGGAGAGGGTCTGAAGCTTTCTTT.

This chain joins TRBV11-2 and TRBJ2-7; 9 nucleotides line up with TRBD1. The CDR3 totals 15 residues. V lost 4 bases and J lost 3; bases outside the gene matches: 7. CDR1 SGHAT and CDR2 FQNNGV come from the germline V gene. The CDR3 nucleotides are TGTGCCAGCAGCTCCCGGGACAGGGTTAACTACGAGCAGTACTTC. Protein sequence: CASSSRDRVNYEQYF.

This clone was seen a handful of times. The chain is built from TRBV7-6 and TRBJ2-1, with 10 bases aligning to TRBD2. The germline V gene has CDR1 SGHVS and CDR2 FNYEAQ. The CDR3 runs 15 residues. J lost 4 bases, V lost 5 bases, and 5 bases had no gene match. The CDR3 loop reads CASSVRTSGYNEQFF. The CDR3 region has the DNA TGTGCCAGCAGCGTACGGACTAGCGGTTACAATGAGCAGTTCTTC.

V is TRBV5-1 and J is TRBJ2-3, with D possibly being TRBD2 (6 bases). Between the trimmed V and J ends, which lost 5 bases and 0 bases, there was a span of 16 bases. The germline V gene encodes CDR1 SGHRS and CDR2 YFSETQ. The CDR3 runs to 16 residues. CDR3 sequence reads: CASSPRLDSSTDTQYF. The CDR3 nucleotides read TGCGCCAGCAGTCCGAGACTAGATTCGAGCACAGATACGCAGTATTTT.

This clone was seen just once. The J gene is TRBJ2-6, the V gene TRBV9; 9 positions match TRBD1. V was clipped by 4 bases and J by 4 bases; unmatched bases: 9. Germline CDR1 reads SGDLS; CDR2 reads YYNGEE. The CDR3 consists of 17 residues. As DNA, the CDR3 is TGTGCCAGCAGCATCCCCGGGACAGGGAACGGGGCCAACGTCCTGACTTTC. The encoded protein is CASSIPGTGNGANVLTF. The whole variable domain, remainder taken from reference TRBV9 and TRBJ2-6, is DSGVTQTPKHLITATGQRVTLRCSPRSGDLSVYWYQQSLDQGLQFLIQYYNGEERAKGNILERFSAQQFPDLHSELNLSSLELGDSALYFCASSIPGTGNGANVLTFGAGSRLTVL.

The rearrangement uses TRBV30 and TRBJ2-7; no definite D call. V lost 4 bases and J lost 1, with 17 bases in between. Germline V gene sequence: CDR1 GTSNPN, CDR2 SVGIG (reference sequence). The CDR3 has 15 amino acids. The CDR3, as DNA: TGTGCCTGGAATAGAGCGCCGAGCCTTTCCTACGAGCAGTACTTC. Amino acid sequence: CAWNRAPSLSYEQYF.

The DNA of the CDR3 is TGCGCCAGCAGCCACCAGGAGGGCTCTGGGGCCAACGTCCTGACTTTC. It encodes CASSHQEGSGANVLTF. The rearrangement joins TRBV4-3 to TRBJ2-6, with D perhaps matching TRBD2 (6 bases). The germline V gene has CDR1 LGHNA and CDR2 YSLEER. V lost 3 bases and J 0 bases, leaving 9 bases between the germline ends. This CDR3 comprises 16 residues.

V gene TRBV7-3 combines with J gene TRBJ2-1; D might be TRBD1 (6 bases). V lost 0 bases to trimming and J lost 7 bases, with 19 bases between them. Germline CDR1 and CDR2: SGHTA and FQGTGA. The CDR3 totals 17 residues. CDR3 nucleotide sequence: TGTGCCAGCAGCTTAACGAACCCCCTCTCAGGGGTGAATGAGCAGTTCTTC. This codes for CASSLTNPLSGVNEQFF.

The genes are TRBV28 and TRBJ2-7, with a tentative D call TRBD2 (6 bases). The CDR3 runs 14 residues. CDR1 MDHEN and CDR2 SYDVKM come from the germline V gene. V lost 6 bases to trimming and J lost 3 bases, with 15 bases between them. This CDR3 reads CASRSGSSHYEQYF. The CDR3 region has the DNA TGTGCCAGCAGGTCCGGGAGCTCCCACTACGAGCAGTACTTC. Based on the CDR3 plus reference TRBV28 and TRBJ2-7, the full variable domain is DVKVTQSSRYLVKRTGEKVFLECVQDMDHENMFWYRQDPGLGLRLIYFSYDVKMKEKGDIPEGYSVSREKKERFSLILESASTNQTSMYLCASRSGSSHYEQYFGPGTRLTVT.

This clone was seen more than once but under ten times. The J gene is TRBJ2-7, the V gene TRBV6-1, with 9 bases fitting TRBD1. The CDR3 extends over 16 amino acids. Germline V gives CDR1 MNHNS, CDR2 SASEGT. The trim removed 2 bases at V and 2 bases at J, leaving 7 bases unmatched. The CDR3 DNA follows: TGTGCCAGCAGTGAATCTAAGGACAGGGGCACCTACGAGCAGTACTTC. Its translation: CASSESKDRGTYEQYF.

V is TRBV11-2 and J is TRBJ2-1; 9 nucleotides match TRBD2. The V gene's germline CDR1 is SGHAT and CDR2 FQNNGV. V shed 0 bases and J 3 bases; nucleotides not matched to a gene: 3. The CDR3 has 16 amino acids. CDR3 nucleotides: TGTGCCAGCAGCTTAGAGGCTAGCGGGATCTACAATGAGCAGTTCTTC. Its protein product is CASSLEASGIYNEQFF.